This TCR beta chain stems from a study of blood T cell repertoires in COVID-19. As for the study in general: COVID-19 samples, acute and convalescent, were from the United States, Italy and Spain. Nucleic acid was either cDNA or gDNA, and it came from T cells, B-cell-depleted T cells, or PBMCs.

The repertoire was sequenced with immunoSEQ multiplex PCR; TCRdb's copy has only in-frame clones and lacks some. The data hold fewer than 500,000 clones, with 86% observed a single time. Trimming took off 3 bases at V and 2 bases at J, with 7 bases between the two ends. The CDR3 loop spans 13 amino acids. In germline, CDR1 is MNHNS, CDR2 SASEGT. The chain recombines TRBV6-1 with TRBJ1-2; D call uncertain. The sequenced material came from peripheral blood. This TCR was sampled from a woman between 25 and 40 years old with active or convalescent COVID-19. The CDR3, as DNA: TGTGCCAGCAGTGACCCAGGAAACTATGGCTACACCTTC. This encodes CASSDPGNYGYTF.